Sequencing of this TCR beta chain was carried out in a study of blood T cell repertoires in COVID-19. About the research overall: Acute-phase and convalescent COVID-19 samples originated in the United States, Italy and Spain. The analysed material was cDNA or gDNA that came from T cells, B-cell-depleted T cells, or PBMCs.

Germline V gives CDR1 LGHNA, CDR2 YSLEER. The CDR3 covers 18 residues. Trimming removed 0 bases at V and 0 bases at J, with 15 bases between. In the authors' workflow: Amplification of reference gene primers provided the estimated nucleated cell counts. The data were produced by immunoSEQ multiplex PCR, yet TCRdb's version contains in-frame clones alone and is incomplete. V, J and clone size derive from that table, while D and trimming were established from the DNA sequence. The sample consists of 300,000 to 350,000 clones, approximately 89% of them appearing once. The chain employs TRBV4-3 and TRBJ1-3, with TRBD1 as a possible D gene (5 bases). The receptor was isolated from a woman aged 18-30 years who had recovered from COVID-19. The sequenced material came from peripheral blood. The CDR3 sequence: CASSQDFPGMSSGNTIYF. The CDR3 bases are TGCGCCAGCAGCCAAGATTTTCCAGGGATGAGCTCTGGAAACACCATATATTTT.